Below are 17 T cell receptor beta chains sequenced from a single sample in a study of T cells after posttransplantation cyclophosphamide. Repertoires were generated with immunoSEQ multiplex PCR, while TCRdb's copy carries only in-frame clones and drops some. Listed here are 42,000 or so clones without any singletons, the top ten holding approximately 5%. The sample taken for sequencing was PBMCs. The origin of the receptors is a woman in her forties or fifties in good health and a related stem cell transplant donor.

This clone was seen repeatedly, ten times or more. V and J are TRBV4-2 and TRBJ1-3; D is unclear. Trimming pared 0 bases from V and 0 bases from J, leaving 6 bases between. CDR1 LGHNA and CDR2 YNFKEQ come from the germline V gene. The CDR3 is 15 amino acids. CDR3 region: CASSQDGTSGNTIYF. The CDR3 DNA reads as TGTGCCAGCAGCCAAGATGGCACCTCTGGAAACACCATATATTTT.

This clone was seen many times. The J gene is TRBJ1-5, the V gene TRBV6-6; D not resolved. Looked up from germline, CDR1 is MNHNY and CDR2 is SVGAGI (reference sequence). CDR3 length: 14 residues. V was clipped by 6 bases and J by 6 bases, with 15 bases between them. This CDR3 is CASSHRGLVQPQHF. CDR3 sequence (DNA): TGTGCCAGCAGCCACCGGGGTCTCGTTCAGCCCCAGCATTTT.

The table lists this clone with many counts. This sequence joins TRBV11-2 and TRBJ1-2; no clear D. Germline CDR1 and CDR2: SGHAT and FQNNGV. The V and J ends lost 8 bases and 4 bases respectively, with 17 bases between them. CDR3 size: 14 residues. CDR3 loop: CASGPPLGGYGYTF. The CDR3 DNA sequence: TGTGCCAGCGGCCCTCCCCTAGGTGGCTATGGCTACACCTTC.

In its sample, this clone was seen many times. This chain connects TRBV6-1 to TRBJ1-6, with 8 positions matching TRBD1. Trimming cost V 5 bases and J 8 bases; bases outside gene matches: 5. CDR3 length: 14 amino acids. Germline V lookup: CDR1 MNHNS, CDR2 SASEGT. The CDR3 nucleotides are TGTGCCAGCAGTCCCAGGGGGCCGTATTCACCCCTCCACTTT. It codes for CASSPRGPYSPLHF.

This clone was recorded at least ten times. The rearrangement links TRBV30 to TRBJ1-5; D possibly corresponds to TRBD1 (6 bases). Trimming pared 1 base from V and 6 bases from J, leaving 13 bases between. The CDR3 covers 14 residues. Germline assignment: CDR1 GTSNPN and CDR2 SVGIG (reference sequence). The CDR3 reads CAWSGQAQGQPQHF. CDR3 DNA: TGTGCCTGGAGTGGACAGGCCCAGGGTCAGCCCCAGCATTTT. Full variable domain (missing parts from reference TRBV30 and TRBJ1-5): SQTIHQWPATLVQPVGSPLSLECTVEGTSNPNLYWYRQAAGRGLQLLFYSVGIGQISSEVPQNLSASRPQDRQFILSSKKLLLSDSGFYLCAWSGQAQGQPQHFGDGTRLSIL.

This clone occurred many times. V gene TRBV5-8 combines with J gene TRBJ1-2, with 10 positions matching TRBD1. The CDR3 is 16 residues long. Looked up from germline, CDR1 is SGHTS and CDR2 is YDEGEE. The V segment lost 1 base and the J segment 6 bases; nucleotides outside the gene matches: 9. CDR3 sequence reads: CASSLFWDRGADGYTF. In nucleotides, the CDR3 is TGTGCCAGCAGCTTGTTTTGGGACAGGGGTGCGGATGGCTACACCTTC.

There are many counts of this clone. V is TRBV2 and J is TRBJ1-2; D is unclear. The CDR3 is made up of 12 amino acids. Trimming removed 4 bases from V and 4 bases from J, with 7 bases in between. CDR1 and CDR2 from the germline V gene are SNHLY and FYNNEI. CDR3 loop: CASSGTAYGYTF. The CDR3 bases are TGTGCCAGCAGTGGTACAGCCTATGGCTACACCTTC.

At least ten counts were recorded for this clone. The chain carries TRBV11-2 and TRBJ1-4; the D is unclear. Germline CDR1 reads SGHAT; CDR2 reads FQNNGV. V gave up 1 base and J gave up 8 bases, with 8 bases separating them. CDR3 length: 13 residues. CDR3 nucleotides: TGTGCCAGCAGCTTAGGCGGATGGGAAAAACTGTTTTTT. Protein: CASSLGGWEKLFF.

This clone was seen ten or more times. This chain joins TRBV5-4 and TRBJ1-3; D may be TRBD1 (6 bases). Germline values: CDR1 SGHNT, CDR2 YYREEE (reference sequence). The CDR3 has 14 residues. V dropped 3 bases and J dropped 3 bases, with 10 bases sitting between them. Written as DNA, the CDR3 is TGTGCCAGCAGCTCGGGGGGCTTTGGAAACACCATATATTTT. Protein: CASSSGGFGNTIYF.

At least ten counts were recorded for this clone. The rearrangement links TRBV10-1 to TRBJ2-4; 7 nucleotides align to TRBD2. Germline V CDR1 and CDR2: WNHNN, SYGVQD (reference sequence). With V trimmed by 5 bases and J by 9 bases, 10 bases remained unmatched. This CDR3 comprises 14 residues. In DNA form, the CDR3 reads TGCGCCAGCAGTTTGTCCGGGACTACGAGCATTCAGTACTTC. Translated, it gives CASSLSGTTSIQYF.

This clone was seen a few times. This rearrangement joins TRBV9 to TRBJ1-3; D is uncertain. CDR3 length equals 15 residues. V was shortened by 0 bases and J by 0 bases, with 7 bases between the two germline ends. Germline V gene lookup returns CDR1 SGDLS and CDR2 YYNGEE. The CDR3 reads CASSVGESSGNTIYF. The CDR3 nucleotides read TGTGCCAGCAGCGTAGGGGAGAGCTCTGGAAACACCATATATTTT.

This clone turned up a few times. The gene calls are TRBV27 and TRBJ2-6; maybe TRBD1 (5 bases). V shed 6 bases and J shed 4 bases, with 10 bases lying between them. This CDR3 has 14 amino acids. Germline loops: CDR1 MNHEY, CDR2 SMNVEV (reference sequence). This CDR3 is CASSQGAGANVLTF. CDR3 sequence (DNA): TGTGCCAGCAGCCAGGGTGCCGGGGCCAACGTCCTGACTTTC.

The sample holds many counts of this clone. The chain is built from TRBV11-2 and TRBJ1-4; D perhaps matches TRBD1 (6 bases). This CDR3 is built from 17 residues. From germline, CDR1 is SGHAT and CDR2 FQNNGV. V lost 4 bases and J lost 0, with 15 bases in between. The CDR3 nucleotides are TGTGCCAGCAGCTCCCCGACAGGAGCAGCAACTAATGAAAAACTGTTTTTT. Translated: CASSSPTGAATNEKLFF.

At least ten counts were recorded for this clone. The chain couples TRBV7-9 to TRBJ1-3; 8 nucleotides match TRBD1. The CDR3 is 14 amino acids. J gave up 9 bases and V 4 bases, and 8 bases lay outside the gene matches. The V gene's germline CDR1 is SEHNR and CDR2 FQNEAQ (reference sequence). Here the CDR3 reads CASSSGQAIGTIYF. The CDR3 bases are TGTGCCAGCAGCTCGGGACAGGCCATCGGCACCATATATTTT.

Ten or more counts support this clone. The CDR3 spells CASSPRGDTEAFF. The CDR3 nucleotides are TGTGCCAGCAGCCCACGGGGGGACACTGAAGCTTTCTTT. The V gene is TRBV7-3, the J gene TRBJ1-1; tentatively, D is TRBD1 (5 bases). Germline loops: CDR1 SGHTA, CDR2 FQGTGA. V dropped 5 bases and J dropped 3 bases, with 10 bases sitting between them. The CDR3 is made up of 13 amino acids.

This clone was counted at least ten times. The chain links TRBV18 to TRBJ1-1; maybe TRBD1 (5 bases). CDR1 and CDR2 (germline): KGHSH, LQKENI. V was shortened by 6 bases and J by 1 base, with 9 bases between the two germline ends. The CDR3 covers 13 residues. Here the CDR3 DNA reads TGTGCCAGCTCCATGACAGCGAACACTGAAGCTTTCTTT. It encodes CASSMTANTEAFF.

This clone was observed many times. The V gene is TRBV4-1, the J gene TRBJ1-2, with D maybe TRBD1 (5 bases). V was pared by 0 bases and J by 4 bases, with 18 bases between. Germline V gene lookup returns CDR1 MGHRA and CDR2 YSYEKL. The CDR3 totals 17 residues. In nucleotides, the CDR3 is TGCGCCAGCAGCCAAGATAGTTCGGCGCATGGGGCCTATGGCTACACCTTC. The encoded protein is CASSQDSSAHGAYGYTF.